A single sample gave rise to the 12 T cell receptor beta chains below, sequenced in a study of CD8+ T cells in alopecia areata. Following RNA extraction, reverse transcription yielded cDNA that acted as the sequencing template. Measured with immunoSEQ multiplex PCR; TCRdb has only the in-frame clones, and not every one. The data contain about 130,000 clones, 49% of them singletons. Source: CD8+ T cells sorted from blood, taken at week 0. These receptors originate from a human donor with alopecia areata.

Only a few counts were recorded for this clone. J is TRBJ2-5 and V is TRBV4-3; D remains unclear. The V end was cut by 0 bases, the J end by 4 bases, with 12 bases between. Per germline, CDR1 LGHNA and CDR2 YSLEER. The CDR3 is 15 amino acids. DNA for the CDR3: TGCGCCAGCAGCCAAGAAACAGCGCTCGGAGAGACCCAGTACTTC. Translated, it gives CASSQETALGETQYF.

This clone was recorded only once. This sequence joins TRBV27 and TRBJ2-7, with 7 bases lining up with TRBD1. CDR3 length equals 13 residues. Germline V gene lookup returns CDR1 MNHEY and CDR2 SMNVEV (reference sequence). The V gene end was trimmed by 6 bases and the J gene end by 5 bases; junction bases not matched to a gene: 7. The chain's CDR3 is CASRREQGNEQYF. Here the CDR3 DNA reads TGTGCCAGCAGGAGGGAACAGGGGAACGAGCAGTACTTC.

This clone was counted a single time. J is TRBJ2-2 and V is TRBV9, with D uncertain. The V end lost 2 bases, the J end lost 2 bases, and 16 bases lay between the germline ends. This CDR3 spans 17 amino acids. Per the germline V gene, CDR1 is SGDLS and CDR2 is YYNGEE. The CDR3 loop is CASSVPRDSPNTGELFF. CDR3 nucleotide sequence: TGTGCCAGCAGCGTCCCCCGAGACTCCCCTAACACCGGGGAGCTGTTTTTT.

This clone appeared a few times. This sequence joins TRBV29-1 and TRBJ2-2; TRBD1 is a possible D gene (6 bases). Germline CDR1 is SQVTM and CDR2 is ANQGSEA. Trimming left V 3 bases short and J 1 base short, with 6 bases between. The CDR3 spans 13 residues. CDR3 sequence: CSVDRGNTGELFF. The CDR3 DNA reads TGCAGCGTTGACAGGGGGAACACCGGGGAGCTGTTTTTT.

This sequence joins TRBV5-6 and TRBJ1-1; the D gene is possibly TRBD1 (6 bases). The V gene's germline CDR1 is SGHDT and CDR2 YYEEEE. V lost 0 bases to trimming and J lost 4 bases, with 13 bases between them. The CDR3 runs 15 residues. CDR3: CASSLVGEGVTEAFF. The CDR3, as DNA: TGTGCCAGCAGCTTGGTAGGGGAGGGGGTCACTGAAGCTTTCTTT.

The V gene is TRBV18, the J gene TRBJ2-5; 7 bases fit TRBD2. The CDR3 consists of 17 residues. Germline V gene data show CDR1 as KGHSH and CDR2 as LQKENI. With V trimmed by 3 bases and J by 0 bases, 10 bases remained unmatched. The CDR3 sequence is CASSPLPTSSYQETQYF. CDR3 nucleotide sequence: TGTGCCAGCTCACCCCTACCGACTAGCTCATACCAAGAGACCCAGTACTTC.

The chain couples TRBV30 to TRBJ1-1; D not resolved. The V end was cut by 7 bases, the J end by 0 bases, with 12 bases between. CDR1 is GTSNPN, CDR2 SVGIG, per germline (reference sequence). This CDR3 is 13 amino acids long. The CDR3 loop reads CASSTPMNTEAFF. The CDR3 DNA follows: TGTGCCTCTTCAACACCCATGAACACTGAAGCTTTCTTT.

The chain combines TRBV7-9 with TRBJ1-1; the D is unclear. Germline CDR1 SEHNR, CDR2 FQNEAQ (reference sequence). The V gene lost 3 bases and the J gene lost 8 bases, with 7 bases spanning the gap. The CDR3 is 11 residues long. CDR3 loop: CASSFEIEAFF. CDR3 DNA: TGTGCCAGCAGCTTTGAGATAGAAGCTTTCTTT.

This chain links TRBV2 with TRBJ2-7, with D tentatively TRBD2 (6 bases). Germline V gives CDR1 SNHLY, CDR2 FYNNEI. V was cut by 1 base and J by 3 bases, with 10 bases left in between. The CDR3 spans 14 residues. Written as DNA, the CDR3 is TGTGCCAGCAGTGAAGGTAGCGGAGACTACGAGCAGTACTTC. Amino acids: CASSEGSGDYEQYF.

The rearrangement uses TRBV27 and TRBJ1-5; 9 bases align to TRBD1. In germline, CDR1 is MNHEY, CDR2 SMNVEV (reference sequence). Losses at the gene ends were 5 bases for V and 5 bases for J; bases not matched to a gene: 4. This CDR3 contains 14 residues. CDR3 residues: CASSLGQGYQPQHF. The CDR3 DNA reads as TGTGCCAGCAGTCTCGGACAGGGGTATCAGCCCCAGCATTTT.

This chain uses TRBV5-4 with TRBJ2-1; no clear D. CDR1 is SGHNT and CDR2 is YYREEE in the germline V gene (reference sequence). Trimming left V 2 bases short and J 4 bases short, with 10 bases between. This CDR3 contains 14 residues. The CDR3 nucleotides read TGTGCCAGCAGCTTTATGGTGGGTTACAATGAGCAGTTCTTC. It codes for CASSFMVGYNEQFF.

This clone is a singleton in its sample. The rearrangement joins TRBV11-1 to TRBJ2-3; the D gene could be TRBD1 or TRBD2 (5 bases each). The CDR3 loop spans 16 amino acids. The germline gives CDR1 SGHAT, CDR2 FQDESV (reference sequence). Trimming shortened V by 5 bases and J by 3 bases, and 18 bases separated the two germline ends. The CDR3 DNA reads TGTGCCAGCAGCCCCCCGACCGGGACCGCAACAGATACGCAGTATTTT. This codes for CASSPPTGTATDTQYF.